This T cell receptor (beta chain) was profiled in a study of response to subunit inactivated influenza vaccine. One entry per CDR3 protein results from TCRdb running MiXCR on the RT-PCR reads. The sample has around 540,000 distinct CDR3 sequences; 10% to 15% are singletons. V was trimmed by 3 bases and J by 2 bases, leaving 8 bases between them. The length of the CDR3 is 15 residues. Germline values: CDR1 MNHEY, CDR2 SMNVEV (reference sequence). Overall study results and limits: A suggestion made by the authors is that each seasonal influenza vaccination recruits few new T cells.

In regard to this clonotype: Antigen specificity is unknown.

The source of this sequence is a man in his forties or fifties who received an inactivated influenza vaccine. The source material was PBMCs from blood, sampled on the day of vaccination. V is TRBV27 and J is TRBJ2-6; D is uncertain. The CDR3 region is CASSLKGTGANVLTF. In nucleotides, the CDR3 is TGTGCCAGCAGTTTGAAAGGGACTGGGGCCAACGTCCTGACTTTC.